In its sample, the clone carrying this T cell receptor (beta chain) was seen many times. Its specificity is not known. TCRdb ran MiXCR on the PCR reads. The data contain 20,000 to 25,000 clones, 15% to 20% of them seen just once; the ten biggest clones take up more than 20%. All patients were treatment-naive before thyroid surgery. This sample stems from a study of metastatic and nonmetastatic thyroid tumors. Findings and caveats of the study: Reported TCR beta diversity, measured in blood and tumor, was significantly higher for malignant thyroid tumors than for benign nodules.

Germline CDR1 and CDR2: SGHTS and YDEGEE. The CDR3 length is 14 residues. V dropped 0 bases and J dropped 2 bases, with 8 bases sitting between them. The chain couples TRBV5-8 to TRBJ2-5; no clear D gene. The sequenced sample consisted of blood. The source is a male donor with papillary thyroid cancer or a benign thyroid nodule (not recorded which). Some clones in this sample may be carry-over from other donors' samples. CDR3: CASSLGQQQETQYF. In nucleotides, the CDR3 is TGTGCCAGCAGCTTGGGACAACAACAAGAGACCCAGTACTTC.